The source of this TCR beta chain is a study of cytomegalovirus exposure and HLA in healthy donors. The study, taken as a whole, reports: Later on, analysis showed that most CMV-associated TCR beta chains appeared to be HLA-restricted. The study flagged 150 to 200 TCR beta chains as cytomegalovirus-associated.

Of note for this clone: Antigen specificity is unknown.

With 60 Vbeta and 13 Jbeta primers, the PCR was carried out. TCRdb keeps only in-frame clones here, not all; method: immunoSEQ multiplex PCR. The sample contains about 210,000 clones, approximately 80% of which appear only once. The receptor was isolated from a woman aged 45 to 65 in good health and CMV-seropositive. Material: PBMCs.

In DNA, the CDR3 is TGTGCCTGGAGATACAGGCAGGGGGCAACTGAAGCTTTCTTT. As protein: CAWRYRQGATEAFF. The rearrangement joins TRBV30 to TRBJ1-1, with TRBD1 identical over 8 bases. The CDR3 is 14 residues long. Germline-derived CDR1 and CDR2 are GTSNPN and SVGIG (reference sequence). The trim removed 3 bases at V and 5 bases at J, leaving 8 bases unmatched.